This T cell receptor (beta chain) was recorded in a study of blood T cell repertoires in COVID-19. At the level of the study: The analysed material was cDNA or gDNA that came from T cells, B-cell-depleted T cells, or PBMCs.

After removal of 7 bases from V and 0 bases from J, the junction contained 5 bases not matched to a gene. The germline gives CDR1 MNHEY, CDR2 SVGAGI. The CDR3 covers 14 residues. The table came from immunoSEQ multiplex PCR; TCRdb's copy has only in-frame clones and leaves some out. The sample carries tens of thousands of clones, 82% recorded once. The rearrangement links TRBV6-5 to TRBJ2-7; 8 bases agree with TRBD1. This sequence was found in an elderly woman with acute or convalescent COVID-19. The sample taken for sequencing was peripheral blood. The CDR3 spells CASNRGTGSYEQYF. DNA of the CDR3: TGTGCCAGCAATCGGGGGACAGGCTCCTACGAGCAGTACTTC.